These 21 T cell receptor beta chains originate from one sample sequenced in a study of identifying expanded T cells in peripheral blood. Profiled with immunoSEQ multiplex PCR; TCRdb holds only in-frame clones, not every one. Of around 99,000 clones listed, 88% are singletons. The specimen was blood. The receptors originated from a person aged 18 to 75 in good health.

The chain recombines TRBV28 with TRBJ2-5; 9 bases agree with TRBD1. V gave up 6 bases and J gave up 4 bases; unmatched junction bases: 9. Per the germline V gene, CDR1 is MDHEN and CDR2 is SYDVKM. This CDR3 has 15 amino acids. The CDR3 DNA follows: TGTGCCAGCAGCAATACGGACAGGGGTGGAGAGACCCAGTACTTC. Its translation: CASSNTDRGGETQYF.

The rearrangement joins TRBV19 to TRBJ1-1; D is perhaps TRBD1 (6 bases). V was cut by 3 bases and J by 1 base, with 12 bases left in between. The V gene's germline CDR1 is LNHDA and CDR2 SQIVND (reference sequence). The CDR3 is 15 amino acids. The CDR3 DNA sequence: TGTGCCAGTAGTATTGTCGGGGGGGCGAACACTGAAGCTTTCTTT. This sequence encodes CASSIVGGANTEAFF. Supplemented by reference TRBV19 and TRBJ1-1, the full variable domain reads DGGITQSPKYLFRKEGQNVTLSCEQNLNHDAMYWYRQDPGQGLRLIYYSQIVNDFQKGDIAEGYSVSREKKESFPLTVTSAQKNPTAFYLCASSIVGGANTEAFFGQGTRLTVV.

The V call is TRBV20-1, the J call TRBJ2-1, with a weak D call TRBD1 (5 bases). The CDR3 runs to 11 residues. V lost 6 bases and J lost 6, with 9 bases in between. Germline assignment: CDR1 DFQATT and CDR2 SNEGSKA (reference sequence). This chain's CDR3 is CSALGVNEQFF. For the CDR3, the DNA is TGCAGTGCCTTAGGGGTCAATGAGCAGTTCTTC.

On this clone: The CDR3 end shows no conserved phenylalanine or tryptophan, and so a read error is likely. CDR3 in amino acids: CAWNRAVGCGYTL. The CDR3 DNA sequence: TGTGCCTGGAACAGGGCCGTCGGGTGTGGCTACACCCTC. The chain couples TRBV30 to TRBJ1-2, with D maybe TRBD1 (6 bases). This CDR3 is 13 amino acids long. V lost 4 bases to trimming and J lost 7 bases, with 16 bases between them. Germline V CDR1 and CDR2: GTSNPN, SVGIG (reference sequence).

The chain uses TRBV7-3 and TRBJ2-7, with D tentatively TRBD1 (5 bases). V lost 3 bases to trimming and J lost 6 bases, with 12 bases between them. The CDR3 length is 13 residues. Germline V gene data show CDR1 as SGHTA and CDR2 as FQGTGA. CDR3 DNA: TGTGCCAGCAGCTTGAAGGGGAAGGTCGAGCAGTACTTC. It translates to CASSLKGKVEQYF.

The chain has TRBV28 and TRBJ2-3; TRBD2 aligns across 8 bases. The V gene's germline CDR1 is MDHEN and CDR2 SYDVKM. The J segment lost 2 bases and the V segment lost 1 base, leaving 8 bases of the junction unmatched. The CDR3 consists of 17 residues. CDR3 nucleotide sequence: TGTGCCAGCAGTTTATCGGGGGCTAGCGGGTACACAGATACGCAGTATTTT. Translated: CASSLSGASGYTDTQYF. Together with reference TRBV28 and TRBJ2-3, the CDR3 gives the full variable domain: DVKVTQSSRYLVKRTGEKVFLECVQDMDHENMFWYRQDPGLGLRLIYFSYDVKMKEKGDIPEGYSVSREKKERFSLILESASTNQTSMYLCASSLSGASGYTDTQYFGPGTRLTVL.

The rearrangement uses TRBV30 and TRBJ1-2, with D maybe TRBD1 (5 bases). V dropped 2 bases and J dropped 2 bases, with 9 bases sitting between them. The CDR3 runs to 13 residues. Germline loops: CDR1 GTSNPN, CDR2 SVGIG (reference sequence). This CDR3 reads CAWSPTDNYGYTF. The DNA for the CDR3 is TGTGCCTGGAGTCCGACAGACAACTATGGCTACACCTTC.

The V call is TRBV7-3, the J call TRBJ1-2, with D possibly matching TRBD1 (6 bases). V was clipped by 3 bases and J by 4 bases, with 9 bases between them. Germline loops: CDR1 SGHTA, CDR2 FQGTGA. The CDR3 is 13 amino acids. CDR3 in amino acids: CASSLVGGYGYTF. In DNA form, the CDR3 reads TGTGCCAGCAGCTTGGTAGGGGGCTATGGCTACACCTTC.

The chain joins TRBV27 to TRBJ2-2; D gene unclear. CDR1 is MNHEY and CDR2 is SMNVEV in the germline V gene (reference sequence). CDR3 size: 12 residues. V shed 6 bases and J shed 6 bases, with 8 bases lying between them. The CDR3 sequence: CASSYPPGELFF. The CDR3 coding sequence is TGTGCCAGCAGCTATCCCCCCGGGGAGCTGTTTTTT.

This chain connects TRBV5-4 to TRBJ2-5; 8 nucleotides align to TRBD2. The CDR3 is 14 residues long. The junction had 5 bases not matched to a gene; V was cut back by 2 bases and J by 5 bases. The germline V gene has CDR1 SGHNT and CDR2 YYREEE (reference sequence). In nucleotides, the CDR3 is TGTGCCAGCAGCTTTGAAGGCGGGGGGGAGACCCAGTACTTC. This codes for CASSFEGGGETQYF.

The CDR3 DNA sequence: TGCGCCAGCAGCCAAGAAAGGGCGGGAGGGTCCTACAATGAGCAGTTCTTC. It encodes CASSQERAGGSYNEQFF. The V and J genes are TRBV4-1 and TRBJ2-1, with 9 bases fitting TRBD2. The length of the CDR3 is 17 residues. Germline V gives CDR1 MGHRA, CDR2 YSYEKL. J lost 1 base, V lost 0 bases, and 4 bases had no gene match.

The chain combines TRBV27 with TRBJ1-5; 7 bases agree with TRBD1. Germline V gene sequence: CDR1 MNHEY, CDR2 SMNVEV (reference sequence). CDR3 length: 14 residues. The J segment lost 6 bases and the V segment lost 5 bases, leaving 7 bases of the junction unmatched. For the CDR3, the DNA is TGTGCCAGCAGTATTTACAGGGGTGGTCAGCCCCAGCATTTT. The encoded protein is CASSIYRGGQPQHF.

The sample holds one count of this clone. This chain's CDR3 is CASSPGVGLTEAFF. CDR3 bases: TGTGCCAGCTCACCAGGGGTAGGGCTCACTGAAGCTTTCTTT. The V gene is TRBV18, the J gene TRBJ1-1; D ambiguous. Trimming left V 2 bases short and J 4 bases short, with 11 bases between. Germline CDR1 KGHSH, CDR2 LQKENI. The CDR3 is 14 amino acids.

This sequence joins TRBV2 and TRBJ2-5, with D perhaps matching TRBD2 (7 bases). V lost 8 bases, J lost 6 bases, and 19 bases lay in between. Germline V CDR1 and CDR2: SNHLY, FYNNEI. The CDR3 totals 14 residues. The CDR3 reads CASALWTGGKTQYF. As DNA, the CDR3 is TGTGCCAGCGCTCTATGGACGGGGGGCAAGACCCAGTACTTC.

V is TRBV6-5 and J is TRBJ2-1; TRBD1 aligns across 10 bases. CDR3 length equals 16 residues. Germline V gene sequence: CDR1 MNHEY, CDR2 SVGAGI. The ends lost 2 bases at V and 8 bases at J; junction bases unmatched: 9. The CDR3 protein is CASSYQPRDRGDEQFF. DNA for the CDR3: TGTGCCAGCAGTTACCAACCTCGGGACAGGGGAGATGAGCAGTTCTTC.

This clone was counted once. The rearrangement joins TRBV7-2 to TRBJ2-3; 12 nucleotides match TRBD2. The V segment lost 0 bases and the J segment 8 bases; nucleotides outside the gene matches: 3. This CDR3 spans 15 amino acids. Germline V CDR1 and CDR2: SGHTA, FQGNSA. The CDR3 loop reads CASSLALAGGSTQYF. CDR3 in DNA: TGTGCCAGCAGCTTAGCACTAGCGGGAGGTAGTACGCAGTATTTT. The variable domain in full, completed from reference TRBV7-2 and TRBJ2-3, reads GAGVSQSPSNKVTEKGKDVELRCDPISGHTALYWYRQSLGQGLEFLIYFQGNSAPDKSGLPSDRFSAERTGGSVSTLTIQRTQQEDSAVYLCASSLALAGGSTQYFGPGTRLTVL.

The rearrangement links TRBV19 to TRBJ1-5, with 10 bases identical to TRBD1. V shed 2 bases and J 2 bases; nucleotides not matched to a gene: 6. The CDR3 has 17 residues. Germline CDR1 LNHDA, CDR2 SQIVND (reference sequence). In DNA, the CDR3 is TGTGCCAGTAGTATAATCCCCGGACAGGGGGGCAATCAGCCCCAGCATTTT. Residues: CASSIIPGQGGNQPQHF.

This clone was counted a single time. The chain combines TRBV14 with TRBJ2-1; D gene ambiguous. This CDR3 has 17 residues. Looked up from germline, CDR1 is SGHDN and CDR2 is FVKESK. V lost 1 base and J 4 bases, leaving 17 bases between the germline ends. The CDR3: CASSQASAMALYNEQFF. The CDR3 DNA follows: TGTGCCAGCAGCCAAGCGTCAGCTATGGCCCTGTACAATGAGCAGTTCTTC. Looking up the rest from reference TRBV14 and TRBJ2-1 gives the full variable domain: EAGVTQFPSHSVIEKGQTVTLRCDPISGHDNLYWYRRVMGKEIKFLLHFVKESKQDESGMPNNRFLAERTGGTYSTLKVQPAELEDSGVYFCASSQASAMALYNEQFFGPGTRLTVL.

The CDR3: CASSLDLGLAGGYEQYF. The CDR3 region has the DNA TGTGCCAGCAGCTTGGACCTGGGACTAGCGGGAGGTTACGAGCAGTACTTC. V and J are TRBV5-4 and TRBJ2-7; 15 bases match TRBD2. This CDR3 has 17 residues. V shed 0 bases and J 4 bases; nucleotides not matched to a gene: 5. Looked up from germline, CDR1 is SGHNT and CDR2 is YYREEE (reference sequence). The full variable domain, its missing parts supplied by reference TRBV5-4 and TRBJ2-7, is ETGVTQSPTHLIKTRGQQVTLRCSSQSGHNTVSWYQQALGQGPQFIFQYYREEENGRGNFPPRFSGLQFPNYSSELNVNALELDDSALYLCASSLDLGLAGGYEQYFGPGTRLTVT.

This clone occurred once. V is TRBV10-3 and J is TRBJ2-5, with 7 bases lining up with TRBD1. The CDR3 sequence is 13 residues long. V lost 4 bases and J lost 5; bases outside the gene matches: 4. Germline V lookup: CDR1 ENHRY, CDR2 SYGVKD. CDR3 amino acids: CAISGQGPETQYF. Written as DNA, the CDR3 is TGTGCCATCAGTGGACAGGGCCCGGAGACCCAGTACTTC.

This CDR3 is CASSLAVITDRNYGYTF. The CDR3 coding sequence is TGTGCCAGCAGCTTGGCCGTTATCACCGACCGCAACTATGGCTACACCTTC. The V and J genes are TRBV5-4 and TRBJ1-2; D is uncertain. The CDR3 is 17 residues long. Germline-derived CDR1 and CDR2 are SGHNT and YYREEE (reference sequence). The ends were cut back, 0 bases at V and 2 bases at J, with 17 bases in the middle.